A selection of T cell receptor beta chains follows, all from one sample in a study of PD-1 blockade in classical Hodgkin lymphoma. The table came from immunoSEQ multiplex PCR; TCRdb's copy has only in-frame clones and leaves some out. The repertoire consists of some 20,000 clones, with around 81% occurring once and the leading ten covering about 20%. This sample comprised peripheral blood mononuclear cells (PBMCs), obtained before the fourth cycle of nivolumab. Receptors originate from a human donor with classical Hodgkin lymphoma. The CDR3 runs from the conserved cysteine through the conserved F or W. A row's size may be missing; if present it is once, few, many or a size class.

cdr3_aa j_call clone_size v_call
CASSFGTGGFYEQYF - - TRBV27
CASSEEFSGANNEKLFF TRBJ1-4 - TRBV2
CASSLGQEEQYF TRBJ2-7 - TRBV7-9
CATWDRGTGANVLTF TRBJ2-6 - TRBV19
CASSLGILVNEQFF TRBJ2-1 - TRBV7-8
CASSKDRRTGVTDTQYF TRBJ2-3 - TRBV21-1
CASSLEIPGQGGGGYTF TRBJ1-2 - TRBV5-1
CASSQVWGNSGEQFF TRBJ2-1 - TRBV14
CASSKALCWGTSADNEQFF TRBJ2-1 - TRBV21-1
CASSLKYGLATYNEQFF TRBJ2-1 - TRBV5-6
CASSRTVSTDTQYF TRBJ2-3 - TRBV6-6
CASSLALSSGGVYEQYF TRBJ2-7 - TRBV7-8
CASSPRRLAGSAGELFF TRBJ2-2 - TRBV7-9
CASSPTGDGQETQYF TRBJ2-5 - TRBV6-5
CASSIFPTGSAEKLFF TRBJ1-4 - TRBV19
CASSLKTNLNQPQHF TRBJ1-5 few TRBV5-6
CASNRGTDTGELFF TRBJ2-2 - TRBV19
CASRRESSYNSPLHF TRBJ1-6 - TRBV28
CASSSRGISDTQYF TRBJ2-3 - TRBV19
CASRHQLQPQHF TRBJ1-5 - TRBV27
CASRADRNPNYGYTF TRBJ1-2 - TRBV2
CASSLRASGGISTDTQYF TRBJ2-3 - TRBV5-1
CAWSGYSNQPQHF TRBJ1-5 - TRBV30
CAISEGFTGELFF TRBJ2-2 - TRBV10-3
CASSLVQAGANGYTF TRBJ1-2 few TRBV7-9
CASSIAGGLQETQYF TRBJ2-5 - TRBV2
CASSLASSREQFF TRBJ2-1 - TRBV7-8
CASSLGLAGHEQFF TRBJ2-1 - TRBV7-8
CASSPRGGDIASPLHF TRBJ1-6 few TRBV7-8
CASSLGTSGERELFF TRBJ2-2 - TRBV5-1
CASSSPTGGRHGYTF TRBJ1-2 - TRBV6-6
CASSESTANSLQYF TRBJ2-7 - TRBV25-1
CASSIGRGLGRGQGVGGNQPQHF TRBJ1-5 - TRBV19
CASLGQVFTGELFF TRBJ2-2 - TRBV6-6
CASSLRRANYPGELFF TRBJ2-2 - TRBV7-2
CASSQQDSTDTQYF TRBJ2-3 - TRBV4-3
CASSSPGQGTGGWNSPLHF TRBJ1-6 once TRBV28
CASSEFAASETQYF TRBJ2-5 - TRBV25-1
CASSLAPNEQFF TRBJ2-1 - TRBV11-2
CATSRDSGAANEKLFF TRBJ1-4 - TRBV15
CASSIDRLAEDYTGELFF TRBJ2-2 - TRBV19
CASRIRRETGEKLFF TRBJ1-4 - TRBV19
CASRRDRGQPQHF TRBJ1-5 - TRBV5-1
CASSVEAGRETQYF TRBJ2-5 once TRBV9
CASGLARRKETQYF TRBJ2-5 - TRBV12-5
CAWSAPGQGRTNEKLFF TRBJ1-4 - TRBV30
CASSAPGRGRSDTQYF TRBJ2-3 - TRBV9
CASSLGTAIEAFF TRBJ1-1 - TRBV5-6
CASSDTGDRGETQYF TRBJ2-5 few TRBV11-2
CASSLRGTGGTNTEAFF TRBJ1-1 - TRBV7-8
CASSVAAVSSYEQYF TRBJ2-7 once TRBV9
CASSQDPTSGAGELFF TRBJ2-2 - TRBV4-2
CAETGAGNEKLFF TRBJ1-4 - TRBV28
CASSLGAGQNSNQPQHF TRBJ1-5 - TRBV7-8